These T cell receptor beta chains were read from a single sample in a study of T cells in localized non-small cell lung cancer. Some clones are missing from TCRdb's copy, which holds only in-frame ones; the method was immunoSEQ multiplex PCR. The sample shows approximately 63,000 clones, approximately 90% of them seen only once. The sequences come from peripheral blood, collected before any cancer treatment. The receptors come from a man aged 40 to 70 with stage I squamous cell lung carcinoma. Both conserved end residues are part of each CDR3. The order of the fields is D gene, V gene, J gene, clone size, CDR3 protein, CDR3 DNA. A D gene is named only where the DNA matches it firmly. Clone size is given for some rows only: seen once, a few or many times, or a class if the clone is expanded.

>TRBD1|TRBV5-6|TRBJ2-4|-
CASSLFGGLTGRGRNIQYF
TGTGCCAGCAGCTTGTTCGGAGGCCTTACGGGCAGGGGGCGAAACATTCAGTACTTC
>TRBD2|TRBV30|TRBJ2-4|-
CAWSGGLREGDLNIQYF
TGTGCCTGGAGTGGGGGACTGCGGGAGGGGGACCTAAACATTCAGTACTTC
>-|TRBV13|TRBJ2-4|-
CASSLGRGVSSF
TGTGCCAGCAGCTTAGGGCGGGGTGTGTCTTCCTTC
>TRBD2|TRBV7-2|TRBJ2-5|-
CASSLVLAGQETQYF
TGTGCCAGCAGCTTAGTACTAGCGGGCCAAGAGACCCAGTACTTC
>TRBD2|TRBV9|TRBJ2-7|-
CASSVGLAGEEQYF
TGTGCCAGCAGCGTGGGACTAGCGGGAGAGGAGCAGTACTTC
>TRBD1|TRBV30|TRBJ1-5|-
CAGNRGQPQHF
TGTGCCGGTAACAGGGGCCAGCCCCAGCATTTT
>TRBD2|TRBV6-1|TRBJ2-1|-
CASSESLAGERNEQFF
TGTGCCAGCAGTGAATCCTTAGCGGGAGAGAGAAATGAGCAGTTCTTC
>TRBD1|TRBV28|TRBJ2-7|-
CASTGQGPYEQYF
TGTGCCAGCACTGGACAGGGTCCCTACGAGCAGTACTTC
>-|TRBV28|TRBJ2-5|-
CASSLYASEETQYF
TGTGCCAGCAGTTTATACGCGAGCGAAGAGACCCAGTACTTC
>-|TRBV2|TRBJ2-7|-
CASSQGRGEDYEQYF
TGTGCCAGCAGCCAGGGTAGGGGTGAGGACTACGAGCAGTACTTC
>TRBD2|TRBV7-2|TRBJ2-1|-
CASSFSGRSEQFF
TGTGCCAGCAGCTTTAGCGGGAGAAGTGAGCAGTTCTTC
>-|TRBV11-2|TRBJ2-2|-
CASSQLRGRNTGELFF
TGTGCCAGCAGCCAGCTTAGGGGGAGGAACACCGGGGAGCTGTTTTTT
>-|TRBV15|TRBJ2-1|-
CATSKAGGGPYNEQFF
TGTGCCACCAGCAAGGCAGGGGGAGGCCCCTACAATGAGCAGTTCTTC
>-|TRBV7-6|TRBJ2-5|-
CASSLLKETQYF
TGTGCCAGCAGCTTATTAAAAGAGACCCAGTACTTC
>TRBD1|TRBV9|TRBJ2-2|-
CASSVDRTGITGELFF
TGTGCCAGCAGCGTAGACAGGACAGGGATCACCGGGGAGCTGTTTTTT
>-|TRBV28|TRBJ2-1|-
CASSPPRLANNEQFF
TGTGCCAGCAGCCCCCCCCGACTGGCAAACAATGAGCAGTTCTTC
>-|TRBV9|TRBJ1-3|once
CASSVRGDSGNTIYF
TGTGCCAGCAGCGTTCGAGGAGACTCTGGAAACACCATATATTTT
>-|TRBV5-1|TRBJ2-1|-
CASSYHNEQFF
TGCGCCAGCAGCTATCACAATGAGCAGTTCTTC
>-|TRBV7-9|TRBJ2-2|few
CASSRDTGELFF
TGTGCCAGCAGCCGCGACACCGGGGAGCTGTTTTTT